Following are 32 T cell receptor beta chains from one sample sequenced in a study of T cells after yellow fever vaccination. Using its own MiXCR run on the 5' RACE reads, TCRdb lists one record per CDR3 protein. The sample yields some 300,000 distinct CDR3 sequences, approximately 10% seen once. Source: CD4+ T cells sorted from PBMCs, taken 5 days after the yellow fever booster vaccination. These receptors all stem from a man in his late teens or twenties who received the YFV17D yellow fever vaccine.

This chain uses TRBV2 with TRBJ2-7, with D unresolved. The ends were cut back, 6 bases at V and 0 bases at J, with 6 bases in the middle. This CDR3 is 12 amino acids long. The germline gives CDR1 SNHLY, CDR2 FYNNEI. DNA for the CDR3: TGTGCCAGCAGCGTCAGCTCCTACGAGCAGTACGTC. This encodes CASSVSSYEQYV.

This clonotype came up a few times. This rearrangement joins TRBV7-9 to TRBJ2-7; D remains ambiguous. Germline V gives CDR1 SEHNR, CDR2 FQNEAQ (reference sequence). This CDR3 region has 13 residues. Trimming cost V 2 bases and J 0 bases, with 5 bases left between them. The CDR3 spells CASSLSDSYEQYF. CDR3 DNA: TGTGCCAGCAGCTTATCAGACTCCTACGAGCAGTACTTC. Together with reference TRBV7-9 and TRBJ2-7, the CDR3 gives the full variable domain: DTGVSQNPRHKITKRGQNVTFRCDPISEHNRLYWYRQTLGQGPEFLTYFQNEAQLEKSRLLSDRFSAERPKGSFSTLEIQRTEQGDSAMYLCASSLSDSYEQYFGPGTRLTVT.

The chain is built from TRBV7-2 and TRBJ2-3; D possibly corresponds to TRBD2 (7 bases). Germline V gene lookup returns CDR1 SGHTA and CDR2 FQGNSA. V dropped 1 base and J dropped 8 bases, with 13 bases sitting between them. The CDR3 totals 14 residues. CDR3: CASSLDPRGATQYF. CDR3 bases: TGTGCCAGCAGCTTAGACCCACGGGGGGCTACGCAGTATTTT.

This clonotype was detected only a few times. The chain joins TRBV29-1 to TRBJ2-5; TRBD2 matches at 7 bases. With V trimmed by 2 bases and J by 0 bases, 6 bases remained unmatched. This CDR3 is built from 15 residues. CDR1 and CDR2 (germline): SQVTM, ANQGSEA. CDR3 in amino acids: CSVEFQTSYQETQYF. CDR3 in DNA: TGCAGCGTTGAATTCCAGACTAGCTACCAAGAGACCCAGTACTTC. The entire variable domain, with the rest obtained from reference TRBV29-1 and TRBJ2-5, is as follows: SAVISQKPSRDICQRGTSLTIQCQVDSQVTMMFWYRQQPGQSLTLIATANQGSEATYESGFVIDKFPISRPNLTFSTLTVSNMSPEDSSIYLCSVEFQTSYQETQYFGPGTRLLVL.

This clonotype was counted between two and nine times. The chain recombines TRBV12-3 or TRBV12-4 with TRBJ1-6; D remains ambiguous. The CDR3 contains 13 residues. The ends were cut back, 2 bases at V and 11 bases at J, with 10 bases in the middle. In nucleotides, the CDR3 is TGTGCCAGCAGTTTAAAAAGAGTAGCACCCCTCCACTTT. This codes for CASSLKRVAPLHF.

The V call is TRBV28, the J call TRBJ2-1, with D perhaps TRBD1 (6 bases). Germline V lookup: CDR1 MDHEN, CDR2 SYDVKM. The CDR3 covers 16 residues. V gave up 3 bases and J gave up 4 bases, with 16 bases separating them. This chain's CDR3 is CASSFVGQGRYNEQFF. DNA for the CDR3: TGTGCCAGCAGTTTTGTGGGGCAGGGGCGTTACAATGAGCAGTTCTTC.

This clonotype was detected only a few times. The rearrangement links TRBV19 to TRBJ1-5; D not certain. The CDR3 spans 12 residues. The germline V and J ends were trimmed by 6 bases and 3 bases, with 6 bases remaining between them. Germline assignment: CDR1 LNHDA and CDR2 SQIVND (reference sequence). This chain's CDR3 is CASSEYNQPQHF. CDR3 bases: TGTGCCAGTAGCGAGTACAATCAGCCCCAGCATTTT.

The V and J genes are TRBV7-9 and TRBJ2-2; weak D call: TRBD2 (6 bases). Trimming cost V 2 bases and J 6 bases, with 13 bases left between them. The CDR3 runs to 15 residues. In germline, CDR1 is SEHNR, CDR2 FQNEAQ (reference sequence). CDR3 loop: CASSLTGDLAGELFF. The CDR3, as DNA: TGTGCCAGCAGCTTAACGGGGGATCTAGCCGGGGAGCTGTTTTTT.

This clonotype showed up just a few times. V and J are TRBV3-1 and TRBJ1-2, with unresolved D. CDR3 size: 14 residues. Trimming left V 4 bases short and J 2 bases short, with 11 bases between. Germline V gives CDR1 LGHDT, CDR2 YNNKEL (reference sequence). CDR3 region: CASSPPGGNYGYTF. In DNA, the CDR3 is TGTGCCAGCAGCCCCCCGGGAGGAAACTATGGCTACACCTTC.

This clonotype was picked up many times. The chain recombines TRBV2 with TRBJ2-2, with 7 bases lining up with TRBD1. The ends lost 9 bases at V and 2 bases at J; junction bases unmatched: 6. The germline V gene has CDR1 SNHLY and CDR2 FYNNEI. The CDR3 spans 14 residues. The CDR3 DNA reads as TGTGCCAGTGTCCGGGACAGAAACACCGGGGAGCTGTTTTTT. Translated, it gives CASVRDRNTGELFF.

The rearrangement uses TRBV27 and TRBJ2-3; possibly TRBD1 for D (6 bases). The CDR3 length is 12 residues. V was clipped by 8 bases and J by 7 bases, with 13 bases between them. Germline V lookup: CDR1 MNHEY, CDR2 SMNVEV (reference sequence). The DNA of the CDR3 is TGTGCCAGCGCCAGGGGCGGGCATACGCAGTATTTT. Translation gives CASARGGHTQYF.

This clonotype was seen only a few times. The genes are TRBV5-1 and TRBJ1-4; D uncertain. Per germline, CDR1 SGHRS and CDR2 YFSETQ. The CDR3 has 15 residues. V dropped 1 base and J dropped 0 bases, with 7 bases sitting between them. DNA for the CDR3: TGCGCCAGCAGCTTGAGCCGAGCAACTAATGAAAAACTGTTTTTT. It codes for CASSLSRATNEKLFF.

The rearrangement links TRBV7-9 to TRBJ2-6; TRBD1 aligns across 7 bases. The CDR3 totals 17 residues. Germline assignment: CDR1 SEHNR and CDR2 FQNEAQ (reference sequence). Trimming at V came to 2 bases and at J to 0 bases, leaving 4 bases not matched to a gene. The CDR3 region has the DNA TGTGCCAGCAGCTTAAGACAGGGCACCTCTGGGGCCAACGTCCTGACTTTC. Translation gives CASSLRQGTSGANVLTF.

The chain is built from TRBV6-1 and TRBJ2-5; possibly TRBD2 for D (5 bases). CDR3 size: 16 residues. The ends were cut back, 6 bases at V and 5 bases at J, with 22 bases in the middle. Germline CDR1 reads MNHNS; CDR2 reads SASEGT. This CDR3 reads CASSALTRTFLETQYF. The DNA of the CDR3 is TGTGCCAGCAGCGCCCTAACCCGGACTTTCCTCGAGACCCAGTACTTC.

This clonotype appeared a few times. CDR3 nucleotides: TGCAGTGCTCTGGGCCCCCTCTCCTACAATGAGCAGTTCTTC. Residues: CSALGPLSYNEQFF. This chain connects TRBV20-1 to TRBJ2-1; D uncertain. In germline, CDR1 is DFQATT, CDR2 SNEGSKA (reference sequence). Trimming cost V 5 bases and J 0 bases, with 11 bases left between them. The length of the CDR3 is 14 residues.

This clonotype has just a few counts. The genes are TRBV14 and TRBJ1-5, with 8 bases that match TRBD1. The CDR3 has 16 residues. The V gene end was trimmed by 4 bases and the J gene end by 3 bases; junction bases not matched to a gene: 8. CDR1 and CDR2 from the germline V gene are SGHDN and FVKESK. The CDR3 coding sequence is TGTGCCAGCAGCCGGAAGGACAGGGTAAACAATCAGCCCCAGCATTTT. Translating gives CASSRKDRVNNQPQHF.

This sequence joins TRBV6-4 and TRBJ1-5; a weak D match, TRBD1 (5 bases). Trimming removed 9 bases at V and 2 bases at J, with 8 bases between. The germline gives CDR1 MRHNA, CDR2 SNTAGT. CDR3 length equals 12 residues. CDR3 loop: CARGEGNQPQHF. The CDR3 DNA follows: TGTGCCAGGGGGGAGGGCAATCAGCCCCAGCATTTT.

This clonotype came up a few times. The chain recombines TRBV4-2 with TRBJ2-5; D perhaps matches TRBD1 (5 bases). The length of the CDR3 is 15 residues. Deletions cut 0 bases from V and 4 bases from J, with 12 bases between. Germline CDR1 reads LGHNA; CDR2 reads YNFKEQ. CDR3 sequence reads: CASSQDLSRAETQYF. The CDR3 DNA is TGTGCCAGCAGCCAAGATTTATCCAGGGCAGAGACCCAGTACTTC.

The rearrangement links TRBV28 to TRBJ2-2, with D perhaps matching TRBD2 (6 bases). Trimming stripped 6 bases from V and 7 bases from J, with 12 bases between. Germline values: CDR1 MDHEN, CDR2 SYDVKM. This CDR3 comprises 13 residues. CDR3 sequence (DNA): TGTGCCAGCAGGGCGGGGTTGGACGGGGAGCTGTTTTTT. It encodes CASRAGLDGELFF.

This chain uses TRBV11-2 with TRBJ1-5; D may be TRBD1 (5 bases). This CDR3 is 15 amino acids long. Trimming removed 5 bases from V and 3 bases from J, with 14 bases in between. Looked up from germline, CDR1 is SGHAT and CDR2 is FQNNGV. CDR3: CASSITGAPNQPQHF. The DNA of the CDR3 is TGTGCCAGCAGCATAACAGGAGCGCCCAATCAGCCCCAGCATTTT.

The chain links TRBV5-4 to TRBJ2-5; 12 bases are a match to TRBD2. Per the germline V gene, CDR1 is SGHNT and CDR2 is YYREEE (reference sequence). The CDR3 spans 17 residues. V gave up 4 bases and J gave up 2 bases; unmatched junction bases: 9. CDR3 sequence reads: CASSRPLAGGLQETQYF. The CDR3 region has the DNA TGTGCCAGCAGCCGCCCTCTAGCGGGGGGGTTACAAGAGACCCAGTACTTC.

The genes are TRBV5-6 and TRBJ2-3, with no clear D. From germline, CDR1 is SGHDT and CDR2 YYEEEE. V gave up 4 bases and J gave up 1 base, with 7 bases separating them. CDR3 length equals 13 residues. The CDR3 reads CASSPYGTDTQYF. In nucleotides, the CDR3 is TGTGCCAGCAGCCCGTACGGCACAGATACGCAGTATTTT.

This clonotype showed up just a few times. V and J are TRBV12-3 or TRBV12-4 and TRBJ2-3; 8 bases align to TRBD2. V shed 6 bases, J shed 2 bases, and the junction held 7 bases outside the gene matches. The CDR3 has 15 residues. The CDR3 sequence: CASSQSGGPTDTQYF. CDR3 nucleotides: TGTGCCAGCAGCCAAAGCGGGGGTCCCACAGATACGCAGTATTTT.

This chain links TRBV24-1 with TRBJ2-3, with TRBD2 matching over 14 bases. The germline V gene has CDR1 KGHDR and CDR2 SFDVKD. Losses at the gene ends were 4 bases for V and 6 bases for J; bases not matched to a gene: 5. The CDR3 loop spans 16 amino acids. The CDR3 sequence is CATSDQGLAGADTQYF. DNA of the CDR3: TGTGCCACCAGTGACCAGGGACTAGCGGGGGCCGATACGCAGTATTTT.

The sample holds a few counts of this clonotype. The V and J genes are TRBV12-3 or TRBV12-4 and TRBJ1-2; 7 bases match TRBD1. CDR3 length equals 13 residues. V dropped 3 bases and J dropped 9; count of bases not matched to a gene: 7. CDR3 loop: CASSFDRESSYTF. CDR3 DNA: TGTGCCAGCAGTTTCGACAGGGAGAGTAGCTACACCTTC.

The V and J genes are TRBV29-1 and TRBJ2-2, with D tentatively TRBD2 (7 bases). Germline CDR1 SQVTM, CDR2 ANQGSEA. V was clipped by 7 bases and J by 0 bases, with 21 bases between them. The CDR3 is made up of 17 amino acids. CDR3 amino acids: CSAREGGVSANTGELFF. The CDR3 coding sequence is TGCAGCGCCAGGGAAGGGGGGGTTAGTGCGAACACCGGGGAGCTGTTTTTT.

The chain couples TRBV7-2 to TRBJ2-4; D is undetermined. V lost 5 bases, J lost 0 bases, and 14 bases lay in between. The CDR3 covers 16 residues. Germline CDR1 is SGHTA and CDR2 is FQGNSA. CDR3 nucleotides: TGTGCCAGCAGCCCGACGCACCGCTTAGCCAAAAACATTCAGTACTTC. This encodes CASSPTHRLAKNIQYF.

V usage is TRBV5-1 and J usage is TRBJ2-1; TRBD1 is a possible D gene (6 bases). The CDR3 is 15 residues long. Germline lookup yields CDR1 SGHRS and CDR2 YFSETQ. Trimming removed 4 bases from V and 4 bases from J, with 15 bases in between. As DNA, the CDR3 is TGCGCCAGCAGCGCCCCCGGGACACTGTACAATGAGCAGTTCTTC. Its protein is CASSAPGTLYNEQFF.

In its sample, this clonotype was seen many times. The chain combines TRBV4-1 with TRBJ1-4; 9 bases agree with TRBD1. J lost 7 bases, V lost 4 bases, and 10 bases had no gene match. CDR1 is MGHRA, CDR2 YSYEKL, per germline. The CDR3 has 16 residues. The CDR3: CASSRLPGQGREKLFF. The CDR3 coding sequence is TGCGCCAGCAGCCGACTACCGGGACAGGGTCGTGAAAAACTGTTTTTT.

This clonotype was detected only a few times. The rearrangement uses TRBV20-1 and TRBJ2-1; D uncertain. Trimming removed 6 bases from V and 8 bases from J, with 20 bases in between. Germline loops: CDR1 DFQATT, CDR2 SNEGSKA (reference sequence). The CDR3 sequence is 14 residues long. In DNA form, the CDR3 reads TGCAGTGCCCTACGCTCCCGGGCCCTCTATGAGCAGTTCTTC. Translating it yields CSALRSRALYEQFF.

In nucleotides, the CDR3 is TGTGCCAGCAGCCCTACAGGGCAAACAGGCGAGCAGTACTTC. It specifies CASSPTGQTGEQYF. V and J are TRBV7-2 and TRBJ2-7; perhaps TRBD1 as D (6 bases). CDR1 and CDR2 (germline): SGHTA, FQGNSA. V lost 5 bases and J 6 bases, leaving 17 bases between the germline ends. The CDR3 runs to 14 residues. The full variable domain, completed using reference TRBV7-2 and TRBJ2-7, is GAGVSQSPSNKVTEKGKDVELRCDPISGHTALYWYRQSLGQGLEFLIYFQGNSAPDKSGLPSDRFSAERTGGSVSTLTIQRTQQEDSAVYLCASSPTGQTGEQYFGPGTRLTVT.

The chain is built from TRBV18 and TRBJ2-2; D not resolved. CDR1 is KGHSH and CDR2 is LQKENI in the germline V gene. V was cut by 1 base and J by 1 base, with 4 bases left in between. This CDR3 comprises 14 residues. This CDR3 reads CASSPLMNTGELFF. The DNA for the CDR3 is TGTGCCAGCTCACCACTAATGAACACCGGGGAGCTGTTTTTT.